These T cell receptor beta chains were read from a single sample in a study of blood T cell repertoires in COVID-19. Assay used: immunoSEQ multiplex PCR; TCRdb lists only in-frame clones, some missing. The repertoire includes 85,000 to 100,000 clones, 70% to 90% of them detected once, and roughly 2.1% sits in the top ten. The sample comprised peripheral blood. These receptor sequences come from a man aged 45-65 years with COVID-19, enrolled during active disease. Both conserved end residues are part of each CDR3. A D gene is named only where the DNA matches it firmly. Clone size, where shown, is once, few, many, or a class for clones that have expanded.

abundance,j_gene,d_gene,v_gene,CDR3nt,CDR3aa
once,TRBJ1-4,TRBD1,TRBV18,TGTGCCAGCTCAGGACAGGGGGCGCCGGACGAAAAACTGTTTTTT,CASSGQGAPDEKLFF
-,TRBJ1-2,TRBD1,TRBV7-3,TGTGCCAGCAGCACCCTGACAGGGCCTGGCTACACCTTC,CASSTLTGPGYTF
-,TRBJ1-5,TRBD1,TRBV7-9,TGTGCCAGCAGCGAGACAGGGGTGGGCAATCAGCCCCAGCATTTT,CASSETGVGNQPQHF
once,TRBJ1-1,-,TRBV3-1/TRBV3-2,TGTGCCAGCAGTCCGACAGGTCCGAACACTGAAGCTTTCTTT,CASSPTGPNTEAFF
-,TRBJ1-2,TRBD1,TRBV28,TGTGCCACCGGGACAGGGGGCCTTGGCTACACCTTC,CATGTGGLGYTF
-,TRBJ2-7,-,TRBV5-5,TGTGCCAGCAGCTTGGATGTGTCGGCTAGCTCCTACGAGCAGTACTTC,CASSLDVSASSYEQYF
-,TRBJ1-1,-,TRBV27,TGTGCCAGCAGTTTGGCAGGGAACACTGAAGCTTTCTTT,CASSLAGNTEAFF
-,TRBJ2-3,-,TRBV16,TGTGCCAGCAGCCAATGGTACAGGGAAGCAGATACGCAGTATTTT,CASSQWYREADTQYF
few,TRBJ1-2,-,TRBV28,TGTGCCAGCAACGGGTACGACAGAAACTATGGCTACACCTTC,CASNGYDRNYGYTF
-,TRBJ2-3,-,TRBV7-9,TGTGCCAGCACCCGGGAAGGCAGCACAGATACGCAGTATTTT,CASTREGSTDTQYF
-,TRBJ2-1,-,TRBV7-8,TGTGCCAGCAGCTTAGCCGGGGTCTCCTACAATGAGCAGTTCTTC,CASSLAGVSYNEQFF
-,TRBJ1-4,TRBD1,TRBV5-1,TGCGCCAGCAGCCTATCTTACACAGGGGGCGGAGAAAAACTGTTTTTT,CASSLSYTGGGEKLFF
once,TRBJ2-7,TRBD2,TRBV27,TGTGCCAGCAGTTATAGCGGGGGGCCGACCTACGAGCAGTACTTC,CASSYSGGPTYEQYF
-,TRBJ1-1,-,TRBV6-5,TGTGCCAGCAGTTACTATTTGGGGCCGAACACTGAAGCTTTCTTT,CASSYYLGPNTEAFF
once,TRBJ2-1,TRBD2,TRBV10-1,TGCGCCAGCAGCCGAGCGGGGGGACACAATGAGCAGTTCTTC,CASSRAGGHNEQFF
-,TRBJ2-7,-,TRBV2,TGTGCCAGCACTGGGGCTTCGTACGAGCAGTACTTC,CASTGASYEQYF
-,TRBJ1-2,-,TRBV10-3,TGTGCCATCAGTGCCAGGGATGATGGCTACACCTTC,CAISARDDGYTF
-,TRBJ1-1,-,TRBV7-2,TGTGCCAGCAGCACCAGGTGGCAGAACACTGAAGCTTTCTTT,CASSTRWQNTEAFF
-,TRBJ2-6,-,TRBV5-1,TGCGCCAGCAGCGTCAGGGGAGAATTGTCCGGGGCCAACGTCCTGACTTTC,CASSVRGELSGANVLTF
-,TRBJ2-3,-,TRBV5-5,TGTGCCAGCAGCAGGACTATAGGGGATACGCAGTATTTT,CASSRTIGDTQYF
once,TRBJ1-3,-,TRBV7-2,TGTGCCAGCAGCTCCGAGGGTTCTGGAAACACCATATATTTT,CASSSEGSGNTIYF
-,TRBJ1-2,TRBD1,TRBV18,TGTGCCAGCTCACCGGACAGGGCACCCTATGGCTACACCTTC,CASSPDRAPYGYTF
once,TRBJ2-3,TRBD1,TRBV19,TGTGCCAGTAGAAATCGGGCGGCAGGGGGCTCAGATACGCAGTATTTT,CASRNRAAGGSDTQYF
few,TRBJ1-3,TRBD1,TRBV7-2,TGTGCCAGCAGCCGGGACAGCTCTGGAAACACCATATATTTT,CASSRDSSGNTIYF
-,TRBJ2-7,-,TRBV6-6,TGTGCCAGCATAAGCGGGACAAAGAACGAGCAGTACTTC,CASISGTKNEQYF
-,TRBJ1-4,-,TRBV5-5,TGTGCCAGCAGCTTGGATCCGGGAGAAAAACTGTTTTTT,CASSLDPGEKLFF
few,TRBJ1-3,-,TRBV7-2,TGTGCCAGCTCTATCCCGGGTTATGGAAACACCATATATTTT,CASSIPGYGNTIYF
-,TRBJ1-2,-,TRBV4-1,TGCGCCAGCAGCCAAGGCGCCATTCGAAGTAAAGGGGCCCACTATGGCTACACCTTC,CASSQGAIRSKGAHYGYTF
few,TRBJ1-1,-,TRBV21-1,TGTGCCAGCAGCAAAGTGGAACTAGGGGGGGAAAACACTGAAGCTTTCTTT,CASSKVELGGENTEAFF